Following are 22 T cell receptor beta chains from one sample sequenced in a study of post-analysis software for immune sequencing data. Study-level findings and limits: Patients used about 5 TRBV segments, including TRBV5-6, TRBV5-1 and TRBV20-1, more often than controls.

The antigens these receptors bind are not known. TCR beta libraries were prepared from cDNA with unique molecular identifiers. TCRdb processed the PCR reads anew with MiXCR; each CDR3 protein has one entry. The table includes roughly 600,000 distinct CDR3 sequences, 44% detected once. Material: blood. Every receptor here comes from a girl aged 5 to 17 with multiple sclerosis.

This clonotype was recorded a few times. J is TRBJ2-5 and V is TRBV7-2; D is uncertain. The V end lost 2 bases, the J end lost 1 base, and 8 bases lay between the germline ends. The CDR3 totals 14 residues. CDR1 and CDR2 from the germline V gene are SGHTA and FQGNSA. The CDR3 region is CASSLQNSQETQYF. The CDR3 DNA follows: TGTGCCAGCAGCTTACAGAACAGCCAAGAGACCCAGTACTTC.

V is TRBV5-5 and J is TRBJ1-2, with D unresolved. V lost 4 bases and J lost 0, with 16 bases in between. Germline-derived CDR1 and CDR2 are SGHKS and YYEKEE (reference sequence). The CDR3 spans 16 residues. The CDR3 sequence: CASSPMGRVTNYGYTF. In DNA form, the CDR3 reads TGTGCCAGCAGCCCCATGGGCCGGGTTACTAACTATGGCTACACCTTC.

The sample holds one count of this clonotype. The rearrangement joins TRBV5-1 to TRBJ1-1; 8 positions match TRBD1. The V gene end was trimmed by 3 bases and the J gene end by 4 bases; junction bases not matched to a gene: 14. This CDR3 has 17 amino acids. Germline V CDR1 and CDR2: SGHRS, YFSETQ. The CDR3 sequence: CASSSETQGAPITEAFF. CDR3 in DNA: TGCGCCAGCAGCTCCGAGACCCAGGGGGCTCCGATCACTGAAGCTTTCTTT.

This clonotype was observed a handful of times. J is TRBJ2-7 and V is TRBV2, with D possibly matching TRBD1 (6 bases). The CDR3 spans 18 residues. Trimming took 11 bases from V and 0 from J, leaving 29 bases between them. Germline V gives CDR1 SNHLY, CDR2 FYNNEI. CDR3: CAQHQEDKTGSFSYEQYF. CDR3 DNA sequence: TGTGCCCAGCATCAGGAGGACAAGACAGGTTCTTTCTCCTACGAGCAGTACTTC.

This rearrangement joins TRBV12-3 or TRBV12-4 to TRBJ2-3, with unresolved D. The CDR3 extends over 11 amino acids. V dropped 6 bases and J dropped 6 bases, with 7 bases sitting between them. The CDR3 nucleotides are TGTGCCAGCAGACTAATGGATACGCAGTATTTT. Amino acid sequence: CASRLMDTQYF.

The chain employs TRBV6-5 and TRBJ2-1, with 9 bases lining up with TRBD2. The germline V gene has CDR1 MNHEY and CDR2 SVGAGI. With V trimmed by 3 bases and J by 0 bases, 6 bases remained unmatched. The CDR3 loop spans 17 amino acids. CDR3 bases: TGTGCCAGCAGTTATCGGGCTAGCGGGAACTCCTACAATGAGCAGTTCTTC. This sequence encodes CASSYRASGNSYNEQFF.

V usage is TRBV20-1 and J usage is TRBJ2-3; perhaps TRBD2 as D (6 bases). V was clipped by 7 bases and J by 4 bases, with 15 bases between them. The CDR3 length is 13 residues. CDR1 and CDR2 from the germline V gene are DFQATT and SNEGSKA (reference sequence). This CDR3 reads CSDRDFLADTQYF. The CDR3 DNA reads TGCAGTGACCGGGACTTTTTAGCAGATACGCAGTATTTT.

In nucleotides, the CDR3 is TGTGCCAGCAGTGCGCGGGGGAGGGCCTATGGCTACACCTTC. This encodes CASSARGRAYGYTF. The chain carries TRBV6-5 and TRBJ1-2, with a possible D match to TRBD1 (5 bases). This CDR3 comprises 14 residues. V was pared by 5 bases and J by 4 bases, with 14 bases between. Germline CDR1 and CDR2: MNHEY and SVGAGI.

V gene TRBV12-3 or TRBV12-4 combines with J gene TRBJ1-2; D ambiguous. V was trimmed by 6 bases and J by 5 bases, leaving 16 bases between them. The length of the CDR3 is 14 residues. CDR3 in DNA: TGTGCCAGCAGCCCTGGCGTCCAGAGGTATGGCTACACCTTC. It yields the protein CASSPGVQRYGYTF.

A note on this clonotype: Lacking the conserved final phenylalanine or tryptophan, this CDR3 likely reflects a read error. The V and J genes are TRBV7-2 and TRBJ2-4, with 8 bases lining up with TRBD1. Germline CDR1 reads SGHTA; CDR2 reads FQGNSA. This CDR3 has 17 residues. The trim removed 4 bases at V and 13 bases at J, leaving 21 bases unmatched. The CDR3 protein is CASSSQSGGLPYNEQYC. CDR3 nucleotides: TGTGCCAGCAGCTCCCAATCAGGGGGCCTTCCCTACAATGAGCAGTACTGC.

CDR3 sequence reads: CASSFGLADTYEQYF. CDR3 nucleotide sequence: TGTGCCAGCAGTTTCGGCCTAGCGGATACCTACGAGCAGTACTTC. The chain links TRBV12-3 or TRBV12-4 to TRBJ2-7, with TRBD2 matching 7 bases. This CDR3 is 15 amino acids long. Losses at the gene ends were 3 bases for V and 2 bases for J; bases not matched to a gene: 7.

J is TRBJ2-1 and V is TRBV5-1; 8 nucleotides line up with TRBD2. The CDR3 is 15 residues long. V lost 4 bases to trimming and J lost 5 bases; unmatched junction nucleotides: 8. In germline, CDR1 is SGHRS, CDR2 YFSETQ. The CDR3 DNA follows: TGCGCCAGCAGCCCAGAGGCGGGGGGACACAATGAGCAGTTCTTC. It translates to CASSPEAGGHNEQFF.

This clonotype appeared a few times. The chain joins TRBV20-1 to TRBJ1-2; 7 bases are shared with TRBD1. Germline CDR1 is DFQATT and CDR2 is SNEGSKA (reference sequence). J lost 2 bases, V lost 5 bases, and 2 bases had no gene match. The CDR3 covers 12 residues. The CDR3 loop is CSALGQNYGYTF. CDR3 DNA: TGCAGTGCTTTGGGACAGAACTATGGCTACACCTTC.

This clonotype was counted a single time. This rearrangement joins TRBV6-5 to TRBJ2-1; 7 positions agree with TRBD2. Trimming removed 4 bases from V and 7 bases from J; junction bases left unmatched: 10. This CDR3 is 15 amino acids long. Germline V gene data show CDR1 as MNHEY and CDR2 as SVGAGI. The CDR3 reads CASSSSGTISNEQFF. In nucleotides, the CDR3 is TGTGCCAGCAGTTCCTCCGGGACTATTTCTAATGAGCAGTTCTTC.

The chain has TRBV5-1 and TRBJ2-5; TRBD1 aligns across 8 bases. In germline, CDR1 is SGHRS, CDR2 YFSETQ. Trimming took 4 bases from V and 4 from J; bases not matched to a gene: 9. The CDR3 has 15 amino acids. The DNA of the CDR3 is TGCGCCAGCAGCCAACGGGACAGGAGGGGAGAGACCCAGTACTTC. Translation gives CASSQRDRRGETQYF.

This clonotype has a handful of counts. The chain recombines TRBV10-3 with TRBJ2-7; possibly TRBD1 for D (5 bases). The germline CDR1 and CDR2 sequences are ENHRY and SYGVKD. The germline V and J ends were trimmed by 2 bases and 1 base, with 6 bases remaining between them. The CDR3 runs 13 residues. CDR3 protein: CAISEDRSYEQYF. CDR3 DNA: TGTGCCATCAGTGAGGACAGATCCTACGAGCAGTACTTC.

The table lists this clonotype with a few counts. V gene TRBV6-1 combines with J gene TRBJ2-1; TRBD2 aligns across 8 bases. The length of the CDR3 is 15 residues. Trimming removed 6 bases from V and 4 bases from J; junction bases left unmatched: 8. CDR1 is MNHNS, CDR2 SASEGT, per germline. CDR3 region: CASRLPGLVYNEQFF. The CDR3 DNA reads as TGTGCCAGCAGACTGCCGGGACTAGTGTACAATGAGCAGTTCTTC.

The table lists this clonotype with a few counts. The chain uses TRBV7-9 and TRBJ2-1, with TRBD2 identical over 15 bases. V shed 6 bases, J shed 5 bases, and the junction held 2 bases outside the gene matches. The CDR3 extends over 15 amino acids. Germline V gene sequence: CDR1 SEHNR, CDR2 FQNEAQ (reference sequence). The CDR3 loop is CASSRTSGRDNEQFF. Written as DNA, the CDR3 is TGTGCCAGCAGTCGGACTAGCGGGAGGGACAATGAGCAGTTCTTC.

The chain employs TRBV24-1 and TRBJ2-4, with D unresolved. The better agreement between TRBJ2-7 and the DNA end casts doubt on the J call. This CDR3 is 11 amino acids long. Germline CDR1 KGHDR, CDR2 SFDVKD. The CDR3 bases are TGTGCCACCAGCCTCTTTTGCGAGCAGTACTTC. It specifies CATSLFCEQYF.

This clonotype was counted a few times. This rearrangement joins TRBV4-1 to TRBJ1-2; D not certain. Between the trimmed V and J ends, which lost 0 bases and 3 bases, there was a span of 8 bases. Germline V CDR1 and CDR2: MGHRA, YSYEKL. The CDR3 is made up of 14 amino acids. CDR3 nucleotides: TGCGCCAGCAGCCAAGATCCGGCATACTATGGCTACACCTTC. It codes for CASSQDPAYYGYTF.

This clonotype was detected only a few times. The chain couples TRBV5-1 to TRBJ2-6; D is uncertain. V lost 0 bases and J 2 bases, leaving 6 bases between the germline ends. Germline V gene sequence: CDR1 SGHRS, CDR2 YFSETQ. This CDR3 has 15 residues. The CDR3, as DNA: TGCGCCAGCAGCTTGGGCCAGACTGGGGCCAACGTCCTGACTTTC. Amino acids: CASSLGQTGANVLTF.

V usage is TRBV12-3 or TRBV12-4 and J usage is TRBJ2-3; possible D gene TRBD1, 6 bases. The V end was cut by 3 bases, the J end by 8 bases, with 18 bases between. CDR3 length equals 15 residues. The CDR3 loop is CASSLSRQASGTQYF. The CDR3 bases are TGTGCCAGCAGTTTGTCACGACAGGCATCAGGTACGCAGTATTTT.